One sample yielded the 21 T cell receptor beta chains listed below, sequenced in a study of cytomegalovirus exposure and HLA in healthy donors. It was with 60 Vbeta and 13 Jbeta primers that the PCR ran. Using immunoSEQ multiplex PCR, the repertoire was profiled, and TCRdb retains in-frame clones only, with some absent. The listing records about 67,000 clones. Sequencing used PBMCs. The receptors stem from a woman aged 40 to 50 in good health and CMV-seropositive.

The chain uses TRBV9 and TRBJ2-1; D call uncertain. CDR1 is SGDLS, CDR2 YYNGEE, per germline. Trimming removed 1 base from V and 1 base from J, with 15 bases in between. The length of the CDR3 is 17 residues. The CDR3: CASSVSKTSNSYNEQFF. The CDR3, as DNA: TGTGCCAGCAGCGTAAGTAAGACTTCAAATTCCTACAATGAGCAGTTCTTC.

J is TRBJ2-7 and V is TRBV28, with 9 bases lining up with TRBD2. The CDR3 is 13 amino acids. V lost 4 bases, J lost 3 bases, and 1 base stayed unmatched. Germline V gene data show CDR1 as MDHEN and CDR2 as SYDVKM. CDR3 region: CASSSAGGYEQYF. The CDR3 DNA sequence: TGTGCCAGCAGTTCAGCGGGAGGCTACGAGCAGTACTTC.

The chain employs TRBV11-2 and TRBJ1-6; D call uncertain. There are 15 residues in the CDR3. In germline, CDR1 is SGHAT, CDR2 FQNNGV. V was trimmed by 1 base and J by 8 bases, leaving 12 bases between them. This CDR3 is CASSLAGNRDSPLHF. CDR3 nucleotides: TGTGCCAGCAGCTTAGCCGGGAATAGGGATTCACCCCTCCACTTT. Using reference TRBV11-2 and TRBJ1-6 for the parts outside the CDR3, the full variable domain is EAGVAQSPRYKIIEKRQSVAFWCNPISGHATLYWYQQILGQGPKLLIQFQNNGVVDDSQLPKDRFSAERLKGVDSTLKIQPAKLEDSAVYLCASSLAGNRDSPLHFGNGTRLTVT.

V usage is TRBV5-4 and J usage is TRBJ1-2; D remains unclear. The germline V gene encodes CDR1 SGHNT and CDR2 YYREEE (reference sequence). The CDR3 is made up of 14 amino acids. Trimming pared 4 bases from V and 3 bases from J, leaving 13 bases between. The CDR3 region is CASSPGLEDYGYTF. The CDR3 DNA reads TGTGCCAGCAGCCCCGGCTTAGAGGACTATGGCTACACCTTC. Complete variable domain (other parts from reference TRBV5-4 and TRBJ1-2): ETGVTQSPTHLIKTRGQQVTLRCSSQSGHNTVSWYQQALGQGPQFIFQYYREEENGRGNFPPRFSGLQFPNYSSELNVNALELDDSALYLCASSPGLEDYGYTFGSGTRLTVV.

This chain joins TRBV28 and TRBJ2-7; 10 bases are shared with TRBD1. With V trimmed by 6 bases and J by 0 bases, 5 bases remained unmatched. This CDR3 is built from 15 residues. Per germline, CDR1 MDHEN and CDR2 SYDVKM. The CDR3 DNA follows: TGTGCCAGCAGAAGACAGGGGGCGAACTCCTACGAGCAGTACTTC. The encoded protein is CASRRQGANSYEQYF.

V gene TRBV5-4 combines with J gene TRBJ1-3; 8 nucleotides line up with TRBD1. This CDR3 region has 16 residues. The ends lost 4 bases at V and 2 bases at J; junction bases unmatched: 8. The germline V gene encodes CDR1 SGHNT and CDR2 YYREEE (reference sequence). The CDR3 DNA reads TGTGCCAGCAGCCCCAGGACAGGGATCGCTGGAAACACCATATATTTT. Its translation is CASSPRTGIAGNTIYF.

This chain connects TRBV29-1 to TRBJ1-4, with no clear D. The germline V gene has CDR1 SQVTM and CDR2 ANQGSEA. V lost 0 bases to trimming and J lost 7 bases, with 12 bases between them. The CDR3 has 14 amino acids. The CDR3 sequence: CSVEDSGRSEKLFF. The CDR3 region has the DNA TGCAGCGTTGAAGACTCCGGTAGGAGTGAAAAACTGTTTTTT.

V usage is TRBV14 and J usage is TRBJ2-1, with TRBD2 matching 15 bases. V shed 0 bases and J 7 bases; nucleotides not matched to a gene: 13. Germline V lookup: CDR1 SGHDN, CDR2 FVKESK. The CDR3 spans 20 residues. CDR3 in amino acids: CASSQDRGLAGGQERNEQFF. DNA for the CDR3: TGTGCCAGCAGCCAAGACCGAGGACTAGCGGGGGGGCAGGAGCGGAATGAGCAGTTCTTC.

This chain uses TRBV7-8 with TRBJ2-3; 11 bases match TRBD2. In germline, CDR1 is SGHVS, CDR2 FQNEAQ. V shed 2 bases and J 6 bases; nucleotides not matched to a gene: 7. The CDR3 consists of 16 residues. This CDR3 reads CASSLRTSGSRDTQYF. Written as DNA, the CDR3 is TGTGCCAGCAGCTTACGGACTAGCGGGTCGCGCGATACGCAGTATTTT.

The gene calls are TRBV15 and TRBJ2-1, with 11 bases aligning to TRBD2. Germline V gene data show CDR1 as LNHNV and CDR2 as YYDKDF (reference sequence). The CDR3 is made up of 18 amino acids. V lost 0 bases to trimming and J lost 3 bases; unmatched junction nucleotides: 7. Here the CDR3 DNA reads TGTGCCACCAGCAGAGATACTAGCGGGAGTTCCTACTACAATGAGCAGTTCTTC. Translated: CATSRDTSGSSYYNEQFF.

This chain links TRBV4-2 with TRBJ1-5, with TRBD1 identical over 8 bases. The germline V gene encodes CDR1 LGHNA and CDR2 YNFKEQ. Trimming cost V 1 base and J 6 bases; bases outside gene matches: 11. This CDR3 has 17 residues. CDR3 residues: CASSQGDDRGHSQPQHF. In nucleotides, the CDR3 is TGTGCCAGCAGCCAAGGCGACGACAGGGGTCACAGTCAGCCCCAGCATTTT.

The gene calls are TRBV30 and TRBJ2-3; possibly TRBD1 for D (5 bases). Trimming took 1 base from V and 1 from J, leaving 9 bases between them. The germline V gene encodes CDR1 GTSNPN and CDR2 SVGIG (reference sequence). The CDR3 contains 14 residues. CDR3 DNA: TGTGCCTGGAGTGGTACAGGAGGCACAGATACGCAGTATTTT. Its protein product is CAWSGTGGTDTQYF.

Notes on this clone: Other DNA sequences within the sample encode an identical CDR3. J is TRBJ2-2 and V is TRBV6-1, with D tentatively TRBD2 (6 bases). The CDR3 is 15 amino acids. Trimming pared 2 bases from V and 6 bases from J, leaving 13 bases between. The germline V gene encodes CDR1 MNHNS and CDR2 SASEGT. DNA of the CDR3: TGTGCCAGCAGTGAAAGCCCGACGGGGGCCGGGGAGCTGTTTTTT. Amino acids: CASSESPTGAGELFF.

The J gene is TRBJ2-7, the V gene TRBV7-2; D may be TRBD2 (6 bases). The V gene lost 2 bases and the J gene lost 3 bases, with 14 bases spanning the gap. CDR1 and CDR2 (germline): SGHTA, FQGNSA. CDR3 length: 15 residues. DNA of the CDR3: TGTGCCAGCAGCTTAACTGGCGGGACCCTCTACGAGCAGTACTTC. Translated, it gives CASSLTGGTLYEQYF.

The chain couples TRBV18 to TRBJ2-7; TRBD2 aligns across 12 bases. The CDR3 covers 15 residues. The J segment lost 5 bases and the V segment lost 3 bases, leaving 5 bases of the junction unmatched. Germline V gene data show CDR1 as KGHSH and CDR2 as LQKENI. CDR3: CASSPLAGGVDEQYF. CDR3 bases: TGTGCCAGCTCACCCCTAGCGGGAGGGGTCGACGAGCAGTACTTC. Full variable domain (rest looked up from reference TRBV18 and TRBJ2-7): NAGVMQNPRHLVRRRGQEARLRCSPMKGHSHVYWYRQLPEEGLKFMVYLQKENIIDESGMPKERFSAEFPKEGPSILRIQQVVRGDSAAYFCASSPLAGGVDEQYFGPGTRLTVT.

In DNA form, the CDR3 reads TGCGCCAGCAGCTCCCTAGCGGGAGTGAACAATGAGCAGTTCTTC. Its protein is CASSSLAGVNNEQFF. The chain links TRBV5-1 to TRBJ2-1; 10 nucleotides align to TRBD2. The CDR3 has 15 residues. V dropped 3 bases and J dropped 5; count of bases not matched to a gene: 5. Looked up from germline, CDR1 is SGHRS and CDR2 is YFSETQ. The full variable domain, completed using reference TRBV5-1 and TRBJ2-1, is KAGVTQTPRYLIKTRGQQVTLSCSPISGHRSVSWYQQTPGQGLQFLFEYFSETQRNKGNFPGRFSGRQFSNSRSEMNVSTLELGDSALYLCASSSLAGVNNEQFFGPGTRLTVL.

V is TRBV2 and J is TRBJ2-7, with TRBD2 matching over 13 bases. Germline CDR1 SNHLY, CDR2 FYNNEI. The CDR3 is 17 residues long. V lost 2 bases and J lost 0; bases outside the gene matches: 4. The chain's CDR3 is CASSERGTSGTSYEQYF. CDR3 nucleotide sequence: TGTGCCAGCAGTGAAAGGGGGACTAGCGGGACCTCCTACGAGCAGTACTTC.

J is TRBJ2-7 and V is TRBV5-1, with a weak D call TRBD1 (6 bases). The V end lost 5 bases, the J end lost 0 bases, and 12 bases lay between the germline ends. Germline CDR1 reads SGHRS; CDR2 reads YFSETQ. The CDR3 totals 14 residues. CDR3 in amino acids: CASSRQASSYEQYF. CDR3 DNA sequence: TGCGCCAGCAGTAGACAGGCCTCCTCCTACGAGCAGTACTTC. The full variable domain, rest sourced from reference TRBV5-1 and TRBJ2-7, is KAGVTQTPRYLIKTRGQQVTLSCSPISGHRSVSWYQQTPGQGLQFLFEYFSETQRNKGNFPGRFSGRQFSNSRSEMNVSTLELGDSALYLCASSRQASSYEQYFGPGTRLTVT.

The V call is TRBV5-1, the J call TRBJ2-5, with no clear D. This CDR3 is built from 13 residues. Trimming shortened V by 2 bases and J by 0 bases, and 5 bases separated the two germline ends. The germline CDR1 and CDR2 sequences are SGHRS and YFSETQ. This chain's CDR3 is CASSLSNQETQYF. CDR3 nucleotide sequence: TGCGCCAGCAGCTTATCTAACCAAGAGACCCAGTACTTC.

V usage is TRBV7-8 and J usage is TRBJ2-4, with D unresolved. In germline, CDR1 is SGHVS, CDR2 FQNEAQ. The CDR3 totals 17 residues. The V and J ends lost 5 bases and 0 bases respectively, with 17 bases between them. DNA for the CDR3: TGTGCCAGCAGCCCCAACCTAGGAAATCTAGCCAAAAACATTCAGTACTTC. Translating gives CASSPNLGNLAKNIQYF.

The rearrangement uses TRBV6-1 and TRBJ1-1; a possible D gene is TRBD1 (6 bases). CDR3 size: 13 residues. Per germline, CDR1 MNHNS and CDR2 SASEGT. Trimming took off 6 bases at V and 1 base at J, with 9 bases between the two ends. CDR3 DNA sequence: TGTGCCAGCAGAGACAGGTGGAACACTGAAGCTTTCTTT. Translation gives CASRDRWNTEAFF.